The T cell receptor (beta chain) described here comes from a study of shared clonotypes between healthy human individuals. Study-level findings and limits: The study generally estimated greater richness for naive than memory subsets.

Per the authors' pipeline: Sequence data from immunoSEQ were junction-only and lacked quality scores; consequently, filtering differed. Sequencing used immunoSEQ multiplex PCR; TCRdb keeps in-frame clones, though not all of them. Clone size and V and J calls were adopted from that table, with D and trimming inferred from the DNA. In the table there are approximately 2,200,000 clones, approximately 94% of which are singletons. This clone was seen once. Its specificity is unknown. Between the trimmed V and J ends, which lost 3 bases and 7 bases, there was a span of 7 bases. Germline V gene data show CDR1 as SNHLY and CDR2 as FYNNEI. This CDR3 has 11 residues. Positively selected for CCR7, the CD45RO-negative cells used as naive CD8 cells excluded terminally differentiated effector memory CD45RA+ cells.

This chain uses TRBV2 with TRBJ2-7; a possible D gene is TRBD1 (5 bases). The sequence was obtained from a man between 18 and 35 years old in good health. Some clones in this sample may be carry-over from other donors' samples. The specimen was naive CD8+ T cells from PBMCs. This CDR3 reads CASSDQGEQYF. CDR3 sequence (DNA): TGTGCCAGCAGTGACCAGGGTGAGCAGTACTTC.